One and the same sample provided the 32 T cell receptor beta chains below, sequenced in a study of T cell repertoires in cytomegalovirus infection. For these TCRs, the target antigens are not known. A single record per CDR3 protein comes from TCRdb applying MiXCR to the reads. The sample shows 570,000 or so distinct CDR3 sequences, just under 40% of them seen only once. The specimen was cultured PBMCs, collected from culture after CMV antigen stimulation. The source is a human donor in good health (CMV status not recorded). Some clones in this sample may be carry-over from other donors' samples.

A few counts support this clonotype. V usage is TRBV7-6 and J usage is TRBJ2-1; 8 positions agree with TRBD2. V shed 2 bases and J 6 bases; nucleotides not matched to a gene: 6. CDR3 length: 15 residues. Germline CDR1 SGHVS, CDR2 FNYEAQ. The CDR3 nucleotides read TGTGCCAGCAGCTTATATCTGGCGGGGGGCAATGAGCAGTTCTTC. Residues: CASSLYLAGGNEQFF.

This chain connects TRBV4-2 to TRBJ2-1; D perhaps matches TRBD2 (6 bases). Trimming removed 8 bases from V and 0 bases from J, with 26 bases in between. The CDR3 runs 19 residues. Germline V gene lookup returns CDR1 LGHNA and CDR2 YNFKEQ. The CDR3 spells CASEGRRKSALSSYNEQFF. CDR3 DNA: TGTGCCAGCGAGGGGAGGCGAAAATCAGCCCTCAGCTCCTACAATGAGCAGTTCTTC.

This clonotype showed up many times. V is TRBV7-2 and J is TRBJ2-1, with TRBD1 as a possible D gene (7 bases). This CDR3 comprises 15 residues. Looked up from germline, CDR1 is SGHTA and CDR2 is FQGNSA. Trimming shortened V by 6 bases and J by 4 bases, and 16 bases separated the two germline ends. The CDR3 DNA is TGTGCCAGCAGACTTAGGGCAGGGGGGTACAATGAGCAGTTCTTC. Amino acids: CASRLRAGGYNEQFF.

This clonotype was counted once. The chain uses TRBV5-5 and TRBJ2-1, with 8 positions matching TRBD1. V was pared by 4 bases and J by 6 bases, with 3 bases of the junction left unmatched. The CDR3 is made up of 13 amino acids. The germline V gene has CDR1 SGHKS and CDR2 YYEKEE (reference sequence). CDR3 amino acids: CASSKDRANEQFF. The CDR3 DNA is TGTGCCAGCAGCAAGGACAGGGCCAATGAGCAGTTCTTC.

The chain combines TRBV6-1 with TRBJ2-5; the match to TRBD2 covers 9 bases. The J segment lost 7 bases and the V segment lost 1 base, leaving 16 bases of the junction unmatched. CDR3 length equals 18 residues. CDR1 is MNHNS and CDR2 is SASEGT in the germline V gene. The CDR3 reads CASSEVPILTSGMGTQYF. The DNA for the CDR3 is TGTGCCAGCAGTGAAGTCCCTATCTTGACTAGCGGTATGGGGACCCAGTACTTC.

This clonotype was seen more than once but under ten times. The chain joins TRBV29-1 to TRBJ2-7; D might be TRBD2 (5 bases). V gave up 1 base and J gave up 4 bases, with 17 bases separating them. The germline V gene encodes CDR1 SQVTM and CDR2 ANQGSEA. CDR3 length: 15 residues. The CDR3 bases are TGCAGCGTTGAAGGGGGAGCCCTTGGGATTTACGAGCAGTACTTC. The encoded protein is CSVEGGALGIYEQYF.

The chain couples TRBV19 to TRBJ1-1; D might be TRBD1 (6 bases). The CDR3 covers 15 residues. The V end was cut by 5 bases, the J end by 2 bases, with 15 bases between. Germline V gene lookup returns CDR1 LNHDA and CDR2 SQIVND (reference sequence). The chain's CDR3 is CASSFRQGTNTEAFF. CDR3 DNA sequence: TGTGCCAGTAGTTTCCGTCAGGGGACCAACACTGAAGCTTTCTTT. The full variable domain, in which reference TRBV19 and TRBJ1-1 provide the parts outside the CDR3, is DGGITQSPKYLFRKEGQNVTLSCEQNLNHDAMYWYRQDPGQGLRLIYYSQIVNDFQKGDIAEGYSVSREKKESFPLTVTSAQKNPTAFYLCASSFRQGTNTEAFFGQGTRLTVV.

The chain has TRBV11-2 and TRBJ2-1; tentative D call: TRBD2 (6 bases). Germline V lookup: CDR1 SGHAT, CDR2 FQNNGV. Trimming took 5 bases from V and 0 from J, leaving 14 bases between them. This CDR3 contains 16 residues. CDR3 residues: CASSPQAGRSYNEQFF. CDR3 nucleotide sequence: TGTGCCAGCAGCCCGCAAGCGGGTCGCTCCTACAATGAGCAGTTCTTC.

This clonotype was counted at least ten times. This sequence joins TRBV12-3 or TRBV12-4 and TRBJ2-3, with D perhaps matching TRBD2 (6 bases). Trimming left V 3 bases short and J 7 bases short, with 14 bases between. CDR3 length: 14 residues. The CDR3 sequence: CASSLGPGGHTQYF. CDR3 DNA: TGTGCCAGCAGTTTGGGCCCCGGGGGACATACGCAGTATTTT.

This clonotype has at least ten counts. The rearrangement uses TRBV7-2 and TRBJ2-7; D gene uncertain. CDR1 is SGHTA, CDR2 FQGNSA, per germline. The CDR3 totals 15 residues. V was pared by 5 bases and J by 5 bases, with 19 bases between. Here the CDR3 reads CASSHRASSTNEQYF. The CDR3 nucleotides are TGTGCCAGCAGCCACCGGGCGAGTAGCACAAACGAGCAGTACTTC.

This chain joins TRBV6-1 and TRBJ2-7, with D perhaps matching TRBD2 (7 bases). Germline CDR1 is MNHNS and CDR2 is SASEGT. V was shortened by 5 bases and J by 2 bases, with 16 bases between the two germline ends. The CDR3 runs 15 residues. The CDR3 DNA is TGTGCCAGCAGTAGGGGGGGGGCTTTTACCTACGAGCAGTACTTC. Encoded protein: CASSRGGAFTYEQYF.

This clonotype showed up just a few times. The rearrangement uses TRBV15 and TRBJ2-5, with 10 positions matching TRBD2. Germline V lookup: CDR1 LNHNV, CDR2 YYDKDF (reference sequence). The CDR3 totals 18 residues. With 1 base clipped from V and 4 bases from J, the junction kept 12 bases outside the gene matches. The CDR3 protein is CATSRVVSGRRGGETQYF. Written as DNA, the CDR3 is TGTGCCACCAGCAGAGTGGTTAGCGGGAGGAGGGGCGGAGAGACCCAGTACTTC.

The gene calls are TRBV7-8 and TRBJ1-1; 8 bases match TRBD1. J lost 13 bases, V lost 3 bases, and 10 bases had no gene match. The germline CDR1 and CDR2 sequences are SGHVS and FQNEAQ. The CDR3 covers 13 residues. CDR3 in amino acids: CASSFGQGWGLFF. The CDR3, as DNA: TGTGCCAGCAGCTTTGGACAGGGCTGGGGGCTTTTCTTT. The full variable domain, its missing parts supplied by reference TRBV7-8 and TRBJ1-1, is GAGVSQSPRYKVAKRGQDVALRCDPISGHVSLFWYQQALGQGPEFLTYFQNEAQLDKSGLPSDRFFAERPEGSVSTLKIQRTQQEDSAVYLCASSFGQGWGLFFGQGTRLTVV.

The table lists this clonotype with a few counts. The chain combines TRBV7-3 with TRBJ2-5; D tentatively reads TRBD1 or TRBD2 (5 bases each). V was cut by 5 bases and J by 5 bases, with 21 bases left in between. CDR3 length equals 16 residues. Germline assignment: CDR1 SGHTA and CDR2 FQGTGA. The CDR3 DNA sequence: TGTGCCAGCAGCCGAGGGTCAGGGACCCAAACGGAGACCCAGTACTTC. Translated, it gives CASSRGSGTQTETQYF.

The table lists this clonotype with a few counts. The CDR3 DNA reads TGTGCCAGCAGCTTTACAGGGGCCAATCAGCCCCAGCATTTT. Its translation is CASSFTGANQPQHF. The rearrangement links TRBV7-8 to TRBJ1-5; TRBD1 matches 7 bases. The CDR3 runs 14 residues. CDR1 and CDR2 from the germline V gene are SGHVS and FQNEAQ. The junction had 2 bases not matched to a gene; V was cut back by 3 bases and J by 3 bases.

This clonotype showed up just a few times. The chain links TRBV6-5 to TRBJ2-7; a possible D gene is TRBD1 (6 bases). The V end lost 6 bases, the J end lost 2 bases, and 14 bases lay between the germline ends. CDR1 is MNHEY, CDR2 SVGAGI, per germline. This CDR3 has 14 residues. CDR3 coding DNA: TGTGCCAGCAGCCAACGGGACAACCCCTACGAGCAGTACTTC. Translating it yields CASSQRDNPYEQYF.

This chain joins TRBV2 and TRBJ2-3; TRBD1 agrees at 8 bases. This CDR3 is built from 15 residues. V lost 3 bases and J lost 7; bases outside the gene matches: 9. Per germline, CDR1 SNHLY and CDR2 FYNNEI. Here the CDR3 reads CASSDPGQAKHTQYF. The CDR3 coding sequence is TGTGCCAGCAGTGATCCGGGACAGGCTAAGCATACGCAGTATTTT.

The rearrangement joins TRBV6-5 to TRBJ2-3; a possible D gene is TRBD2 (6 bases). The CDR3 spans 18 residues. V lost 5 bases, J lost 0 bases, and 21 bases lay in between. The germline V gene has CDR1 MNHEY and CDR2 SVGAGI. CDR3 protein: CASSPAIGRSRSTDTQYF. The CDR3 DNA sequence: TGTGCCAGCAGTCCCGCGATTGGGAGGAGTAGAAGCACAGATACGCAGTATTTT.

The sample holds one count of this clonotype. This chain links TRBV20-1 with TRBJ1-4, with D maybe TRBD1 (6 bases). This CDR3 spans 16 amino acids. The germline CDR1 and CDR2 sequences are DFQATT and SNEGSKA (reference sequence). The V end was cut by 3 bases, the J end by 0 bases, with 14 bases between. CDR3 loop: CSASGGGGSTNEKLFF. In DNA form, the CDR3 reads TGCAGTGCTAGTGGGGGGGGGGGCTCAACTAATGAAAAACTGTTTTTT.

A few counts support this clonotype. J is TRBJ1-5 and V is TRBV7-2; tentatively, D is TRBD1 (6 bases). The CDR3 has 15 residues. Trimming removed 6 bases at V and 0 bases at J, with 12 bases between. Per the germline V gene, CDR1 is SGHTA and CDR2 is FQGNSA. For the CDR3, the DNA is TGTGCCAGCAGTCGACAGGTCCATAGCAATCAGCCCCAGCATTTT. Its translation: CASSRQVHSNQPQHF.

This clonotype has just a few counts. The genes are TRBV19 and TRBJ2-2; TRBD2 matches at 8 bases. This CDR3 contains 15 residues. The V and J ends lost 7 bases and 0 bases, in that order; junction bases with no gene match: 4. The germline CDR1 and CDR2 sequences are LNHDA and SQIVND (reference sequence). CDR3: CASNSGGTNTGELFF. In DNA form, the CDR3 reads TGTGCCAGTAACAGCGGGGGCACGAACACCGGGGAGCTGTTTTTT.

This clonotype was counted at least ten times. The gene calls are TRBV7-9 and TRBJ2-5; D is unclear. This CDR3 contains 15 residues. V was clipped by 2 bases and J by 1 base, with 11 bases between them. The germline V gene encodes CDR1 SEHNR and CDR2 FQNEAQ (reference sequence). CDR3 residues: CASSLMVGPQETQYF. CDR3 coding DNA: TGTGCCAGCAGCTTAATGGTAGGACCCCAAGAGACCCAGTACTTC.

This clonotype showed up just once. Relative to the germline gene, one junction end is altered; a read error may explain this. The chain employs TRBV10-3 and TRBJ1-2; D possibly corresponds to TRBD1 (5 bases). Germline lookup yields CDR1 ENHRY and CDR2 SYGVKD. The CDR3 consists of 16 residues. The CDR3 here is CAISDPTGRAKYGYTF. The CDR3 region has the DNA TGTGCCATCAGTGATCCCACGGGCAGGGCTAAGTATGGCTACACCTTC.

Details on this clonotype: Relative to the germline gene, one junction end is altered; a read error may explain this. This chain uses TRBV6-6 with TRBJ2-5; 9 nucleotides agree with TRBD1. The CDR3 sequence is 12 residues long. The V gene's germline CDR1 is MNHNY and CDR2 SVGAGI (reference sequence). CDR3 DNA: TGTGCCAGCAGTCGAAACCGGGACAGGGCCATTTTC. Encoded protein: CASSRNRDRAIF.

The table lists this clonotype with a few counts. The J gene is TRBJ2-5, the V gene TRBV12-3 or TRBV12-4, with 13 bases aligning to TRBD2. V lost 4 bases and J lost 5; bases outside the gene matches: 10. This CDR3 region has 17 residues. The CDR3 nucleotides read TGTGCCAGCAGTTCACTGGGACTAGCGGGATTTCTGGAGACCCAGTACTTC. Translating gives CASSSLGLAGFLETQYF.

The rearrangement joins TRBV2 to TRBJ1-4, with 8 positions matching TRBD1. The CDR3 runs 15 residues. The V gene end was trimmed by 7 bases and the J gene end by 4 bases; junction bases not matched to a gene: 8. Germline CDR1 reads SNHLY; CDR2 reads FYNNEI. The CDR3 DNA reads TGTGCCAGCAAAAAACAGGGGGTTTATAATGAAAAACTGTTTTTT. Encoded protein: CASKKQGVYNEKLFF.

The rearrangement links TRBV2 to TRBJ2-2; no definite D call. The V end was cut by 7 bases, the J end by 1 base, with 4 bases between. Per germline, CDR1 SNHLY and CDR2 FYNNEI. The CDR3 length is 12 residues. The CDR3 here is CASTVNTGELFF. The DNA of the CDR3 is TGTGCCAGCACGGTGAACACCGGGGAGCTGTTTTTT.

The table lists this clonotype with a few counts. The genes are TRBV10-3 and TRBJ2-7, with D hard to call. Germline CDR1 is ENHRY and CDR2 is SYGVKD. The ends were cut back, 4 bases at V and 3 bases at J, with 10 bases in the middle. The CDR3 covers 13 residues. CDR3 loop: CAISAVPGYEQYF. CDR3 DNA sequence: TGTGCCATCAGTGCTGTGCCGGGCTACGAGCAGTACTTC.

The chain recombines TRBV7-2 with TRBJ2-5; the match to TRBD2 covers 7 bases. This CDR3 is 11 amino acids long. Germline CDR1 and CDR2: SGHTA and FQGNSA. This CDR3 reads CATRGVETQYF. The CDR3 DNA follows: TGTGCGACCCGGGGGGTGGAGACCCAGTACTTC.

The CDR3 sequence: CAWSVSGVEQYF. The CDR3 nucleotides are TGTGCCTGGAGTGTATCAGGGGTCGAGCAGTACTTC. The rearrangement links TRBV30 to TRBJ2-7; perhaps TRBD1 as D (6 bases). Trimming took 0 bases from V and 6 from J, leaving 9 bases between them. From germline, CDR1 is GTSNPN and CDR2 SVGIG (reference sequence). This CDR3 is 12 amino acids long.

The chain couples TRBV10-3 to TRBJ2-5; D could derive from TRBD1 or TRBD2 (5 bases each). This CDR3 has 15 amino acids. Germline CDR1 ENHRY, CDR2 SYGVKD. Trimming removed 9 bases at V and 1 base at J, with 18 bases between. The DNA for the CDR3 is TGTGCCATTCGCCCTTCCCGGGACGCCCAAGAGACCCAGTACTTC. Amino acid sequence: CAIRPSRDAQETQYF.

This clonotype was seen repeatedly, ten times or more. This chain links TRBV4-2 with TRBJ2-2; D is ambiguous. Trimming cost V 4 bases and J 2 bases, with 5 bases left between them. Germline CDR1 reads LGHNA; CDR2 reads YNFKEQ. CDR3 length: 13 residues. CDR3 bases: TGTGCCAGCAGCCCACAAAACACCGGGGAGCTGTTTTTT. It translates to CASSPQNTGELFF.